The source of this TCR beta chain is a study of blood T cells in healthy people across ages. No fewer than 7 million PBMCs went into each sample. Each sample yielded at least 6 micrograms of PBMC total RNA. A J-beta primer mix and a sample-barcoded 5' primer were used in a second PCR of roughly 6 to 12 cycles. One entry per CDR3 protein, called by TCRdb with MiXCR from the 5' RACE reads. The sample records around 2 million distinct CDR3 sequences, roughly 43% being singletons. This clonotype has a handful of counts. V was clipped by 8 bases and J by 5 bases, with 21 bases between them. Germline V gene lookup returns CDR1 SGHTA and CDR2 FQGNSA. The CDR3 spans 16 residues.

Sequencing was carried out using blood. This clonotype was obtained from a human donor in good health. The chain links TRBV7-2 to TRBJ2-2; tentative D call: TRBD2 (5 bases). DNA of the CDR3: TGTGCCAGCCGGCCGGACTCTTGGGGAAAAACCGGGGAGCTGTTTTTT. As protein: CASRPDSWGKTGELFF.